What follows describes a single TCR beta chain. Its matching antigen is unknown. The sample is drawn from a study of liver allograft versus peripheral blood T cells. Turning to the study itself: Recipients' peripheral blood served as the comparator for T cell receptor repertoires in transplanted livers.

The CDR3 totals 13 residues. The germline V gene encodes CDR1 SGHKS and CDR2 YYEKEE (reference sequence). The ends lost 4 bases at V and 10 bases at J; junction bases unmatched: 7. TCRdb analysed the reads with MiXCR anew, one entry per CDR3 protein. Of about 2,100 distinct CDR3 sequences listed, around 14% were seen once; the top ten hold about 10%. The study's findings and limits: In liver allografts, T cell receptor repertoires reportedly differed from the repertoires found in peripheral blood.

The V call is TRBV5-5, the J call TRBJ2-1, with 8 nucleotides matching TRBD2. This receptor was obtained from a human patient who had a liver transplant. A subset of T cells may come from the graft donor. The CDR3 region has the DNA TGTGCCAGCAGCCCGGGGGGGGGGGACGAGCAGTTCTTC. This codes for CASSPGGGDEQFF.